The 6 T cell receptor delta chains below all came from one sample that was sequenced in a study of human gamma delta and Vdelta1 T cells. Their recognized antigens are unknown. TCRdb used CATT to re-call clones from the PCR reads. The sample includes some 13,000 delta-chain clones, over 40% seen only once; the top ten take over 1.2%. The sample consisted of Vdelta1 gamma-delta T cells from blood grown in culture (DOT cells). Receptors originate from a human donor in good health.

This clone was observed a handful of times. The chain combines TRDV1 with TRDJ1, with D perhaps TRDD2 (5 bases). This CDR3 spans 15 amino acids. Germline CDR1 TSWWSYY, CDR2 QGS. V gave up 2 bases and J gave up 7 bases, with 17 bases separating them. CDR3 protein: CALGETGPYRCKLIF. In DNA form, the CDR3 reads TGTGCTCTTGGGGAAACGGGTCCCTACCGCTGTAAACTCATCTTT.

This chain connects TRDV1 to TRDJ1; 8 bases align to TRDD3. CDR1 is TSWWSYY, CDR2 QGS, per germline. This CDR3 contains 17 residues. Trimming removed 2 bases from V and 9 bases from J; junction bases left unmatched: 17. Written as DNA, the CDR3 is TGTGCTCTTGGGGAAGACTCCCTCGTACTGGGGGTCAGGCAACTCATCTTT. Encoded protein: CALGEDSLVLGVRQLIF.

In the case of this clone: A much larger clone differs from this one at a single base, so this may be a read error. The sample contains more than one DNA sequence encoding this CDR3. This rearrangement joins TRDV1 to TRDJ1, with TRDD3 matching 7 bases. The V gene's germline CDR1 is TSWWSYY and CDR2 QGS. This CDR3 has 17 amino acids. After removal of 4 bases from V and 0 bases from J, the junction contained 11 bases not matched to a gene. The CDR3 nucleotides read TGTGCTCTTGGGGTTTACCGGATACGACAGGACACCGATAAACTCATCTTT. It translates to CALGVYRIRQDTDKLIF.

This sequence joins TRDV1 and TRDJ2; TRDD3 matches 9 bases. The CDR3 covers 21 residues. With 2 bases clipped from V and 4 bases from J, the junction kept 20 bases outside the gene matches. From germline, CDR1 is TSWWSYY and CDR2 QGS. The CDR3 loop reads CALGEKGPTYGGILETAQLFF. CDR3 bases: TGTGCTCTTGGGGAAAAGGGTCCTACATACGGGGGGATACTGGAGACAGCACAACTCTTCTTT.

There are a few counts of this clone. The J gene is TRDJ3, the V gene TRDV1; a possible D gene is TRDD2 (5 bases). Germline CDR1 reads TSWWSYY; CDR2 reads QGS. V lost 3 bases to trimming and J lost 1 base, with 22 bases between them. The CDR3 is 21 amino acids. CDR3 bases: TGTGCTCTTGGGGATTTTCCTGAAACTTTCCCCCAATCCTGGGACACCCGACAGATGTTTTTC. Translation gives CALGDFPETFPQSWDTRQMFF.

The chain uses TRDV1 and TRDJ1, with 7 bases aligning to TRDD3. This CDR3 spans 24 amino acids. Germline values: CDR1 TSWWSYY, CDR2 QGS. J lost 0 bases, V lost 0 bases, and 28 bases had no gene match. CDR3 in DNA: TGTGCTCTTGGGGAACTTGTCCGCCCCCGTGCTGGGGGCATACTCTACCTGTACACCGATAAACTCATCTTT. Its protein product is CALGELVRPRAGGILYLYTDKLIF.